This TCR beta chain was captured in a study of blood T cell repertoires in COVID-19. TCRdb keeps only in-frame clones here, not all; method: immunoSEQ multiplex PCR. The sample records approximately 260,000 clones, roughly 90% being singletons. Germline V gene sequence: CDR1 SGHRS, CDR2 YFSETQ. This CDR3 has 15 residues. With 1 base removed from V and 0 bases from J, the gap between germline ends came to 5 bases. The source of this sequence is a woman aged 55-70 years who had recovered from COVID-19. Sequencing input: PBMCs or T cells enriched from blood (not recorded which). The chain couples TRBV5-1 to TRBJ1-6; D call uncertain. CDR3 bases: TGCGCCAGCAGCTTGCTAAACTCCTATAATTCACCCCTCCACTTT. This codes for CASSLLNSYNSPLHF.